The clone carrying this TCR beta chain was seen more than once but under ten times. The antigen is unknown. The sample is drawn from a study of T-cell memory formation after mild COVID-19. Findings and caveats of the study: Day 15 to 85 contracting clones showed balanced CD4/CD8; later expanders leaned CD4+.

The CDR3 contains 14 residues. Trimming took 4 bases from V and 7 from J, leaving 13 bases between them. From germline, CDR1 is MNHEY and CDR2 SVGEGT. MiXCR was run by TCRdb on the 5' RACE reads, yielding one entry per CDR3 protein. The sample lists about 400,000 distinct CDR3 sequences, 15% to 20% occurring once. The chain carries TRBV6-2 or TRBV6-3 and TRBJ2-2, with D perhaps TRBD1 (6 bases). This clonotype originated in a man in his late teens or twenties who had mild COVID-19 (a few samples of this study predate the infection). Cell type and time point are not known. Sequencing was carried out using PBMCs or a T cell subset sorted from them (not recorded which). CDR3 nucleotide sequence: TGTGCCAGCAGTTCTTGGGGGCCGGTCGGGGAGCTGTTTTTT. The encoded protein is CASSSWGPVGELFF.